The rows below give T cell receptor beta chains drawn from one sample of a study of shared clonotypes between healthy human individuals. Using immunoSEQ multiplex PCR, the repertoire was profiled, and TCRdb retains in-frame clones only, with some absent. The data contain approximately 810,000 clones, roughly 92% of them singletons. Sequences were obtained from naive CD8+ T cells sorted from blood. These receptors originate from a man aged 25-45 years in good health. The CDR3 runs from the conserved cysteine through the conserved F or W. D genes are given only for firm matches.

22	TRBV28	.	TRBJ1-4	CASSSPRRDKLMNPPTNEKLFF
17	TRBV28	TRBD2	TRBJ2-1	CASSGTSGRVYQNEQFF
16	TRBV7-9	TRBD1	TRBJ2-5	CASSPRTGGNQETQYF
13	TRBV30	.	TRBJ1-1	CAWRVWENTEAFF
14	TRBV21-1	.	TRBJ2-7	CASNQDRVSLEQYF
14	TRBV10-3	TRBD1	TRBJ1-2	CAIREGAGIYGYTF
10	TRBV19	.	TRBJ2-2	CATRAGELFF
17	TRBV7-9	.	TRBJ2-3	CASSLVPGDGHTDTQYF
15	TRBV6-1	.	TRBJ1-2	CASSEYTGSNYGYTF
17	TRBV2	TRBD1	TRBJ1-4	CASSEVGQGAQLEKLFF
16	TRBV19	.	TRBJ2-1	CASSMVRGHSYNEQFF
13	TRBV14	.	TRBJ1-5	CASSVGRGQPQHF
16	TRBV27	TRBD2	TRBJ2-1	CASSSGTSGSVNEQFF
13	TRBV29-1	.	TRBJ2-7	CSVVRENDYEQYF
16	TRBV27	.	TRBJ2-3	CASSSPRQASTDTQYF
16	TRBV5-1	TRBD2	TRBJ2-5	CASSNRVAGFYETQYF
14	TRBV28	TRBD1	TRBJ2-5	CASSRDRGHETQYF
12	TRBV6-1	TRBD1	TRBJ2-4	CASLDRANIQYF
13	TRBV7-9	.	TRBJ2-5	CASSFKPPETQYF
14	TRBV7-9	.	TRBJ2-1	CASSDDPMDNEQFF
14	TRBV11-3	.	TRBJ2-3	CASSLRRGTDTQYF
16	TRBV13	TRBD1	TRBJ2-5	CASSPKGQGVLETQYF
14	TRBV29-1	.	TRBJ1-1	CSVGGGGGNTEAFF
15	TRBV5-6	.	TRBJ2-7	CASSHGAQPLYEQYF
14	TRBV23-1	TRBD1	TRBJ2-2	CASSRQGSTGELFF
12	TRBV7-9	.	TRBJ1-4	CASSRRIEKLFF
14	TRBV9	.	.	CASSVGGFSYEQYF
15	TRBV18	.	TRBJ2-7	CASSPSGGGAYEQYF
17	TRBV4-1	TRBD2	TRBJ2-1	CASSQASGRGWDNEQFF
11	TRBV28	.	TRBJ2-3	CASSFIDTQYF
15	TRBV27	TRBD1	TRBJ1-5	CASSTQTGGNQPQHF
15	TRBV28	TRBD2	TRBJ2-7	CASTLGPSGSYEQYF
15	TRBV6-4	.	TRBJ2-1	CASSSRYDGTDEQFF
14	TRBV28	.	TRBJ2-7	CASTSDWVTYEQYF
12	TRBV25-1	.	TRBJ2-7	CASSPRWHEQYF
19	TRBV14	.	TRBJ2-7	CASSQEGPSTGRESYEQYF
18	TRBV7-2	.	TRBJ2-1	CASSLPLGEAPSYNEQFF
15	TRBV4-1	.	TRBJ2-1	CASSQIRTHGDEQFF
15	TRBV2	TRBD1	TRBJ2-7	CASSEVQGAWYEQYF